The next 14 T cell receptor beta chains were all read from a single sample in a study of Ad26.COV2.S vaccination and SARS-CoV-2 variants. The treatment denotes: 19 received Ad26.COV2.S at low or high dose, single or two shots; roughly 5 received placebo; per-sample allocation not given. Specimens were obtained on day 63 following the first vaccine or placebo injection. Produced via immunoSEQ multiplex PCR; TCRdb's table is partial and in-frame only. The repertoire has around 340,000 clones, roughly 89% of them found once; the top ten carry just under 5%. The sequences come from peripheral blood, collected in a trial of Ad26.COV2.S vaccine versus placebo. All receptors come from a person aged 18 to 65 who received the Ad26.COV2.S COVID-19 vaccine or a placebo.

The J gene is TRBJ2-2, the V gene TRBV6-1; TRBD1 might be the D (6 bases). The CDR3 is 14 amino acids. Germline-derived CDR1 and CDR2 are MNHNS and SASEGT. Trimming pared 2 bases from V and 4 bases from J, leaving 8 bases between. The CDR3 sequence is CASSERGTTGELFF. In DNA, the CDR3 is TGTGCCAGCAGTGAAAGGGGGACCACCGGGGAGCTGTTTTTT.

Only one count was recorded for this clone. CDR3 amino acids: CASSLRIGGDNEQFF. In DNA form, the CDR3 reads TGCGCCAGCAGCTTGAGGATCGGCGGTGACAATGAGCAGTTCTTC. The chain joins TRBV5-1 to TRBJ2-1; D gene unclear. The germline V and J ends were trimmed by 1 base and 5 bases, with 13 bases remaining between them. This CDR3 is built from 15 residues. Per germline, CDR1 SGHRS and CDR2 YFSETQ.

The chain recombines TRBV7-9 with TRBJ2-1, with unresolved D. Germline V CDR1 and CDR2: SEHNR, FQNEAQ (reference sequence). This CDR3 region has 14 residues. Trimming removed 5 bases at V and 4 bases at J, with 12 bases between. CDR3 protein: CASSQKMGYNEQFF. The CDR3 DNA sequence: TGTGCCAGCAGCCAAAAGATGGGGTACAATGAGCAGTTCTTC.

This chain connects TRBV5-5 to TRBJ2-2, with 9 positions matching TRBD1. The V gene's germline CDR1 is SGHKS and CDR2 YYEKEE (reference sequence). The J segment lost 8 bases and the V segment lost 4 bases, leaving 15 bases of the junction unmatched. The CDR3 length is 17 residues. This CDR3 reads CASSPDPGQGAGGELFF. The CDR3 nucleotides are TGTGCCAGCAGCCCAGACCCGGGACAGGGAGCAGGGGGGGAGCTGTTTTTT.

This chain links TRBV18 with TRBJ2-7; D gene ambiguous. Deletions cut 0 bases from V and 6 bases from J, with 9 bases between. Germline CDR1 KGHSH, CDR2 LQKENI. The CDR3 contains 13 residues. In DNA, the CDR3 is TGTGCCAGCTCACCACCCGGACGTCGCGAGCAGTACTTC. Encoded protein: CASSPPGRREQYF. Combining the CDR3 with reference TRBV18 and TRBJ2-7 gives the whole variable domain NAGVMQNPRHLVRRRGQEARLRCSPMKGHSHVYWYRQLPEEGLKFMVYLQKENIIDESGMPKERFSAEFPKEGPSILRIQQVVRGDSAAYFCASSPPGRREQYFGPGTRLTVT.

This clone showed up just a few times. V is TRBV12-3 or TRBV12-4 and J is TRBJ2-7, with 7 bases lining up with TRBD1. Trimming took 8 bases from V and 3 from J; bases not matched to a gene: 7. The CDR3 totals 13 residues. In nucleotides, the CDR3 is TGTGCCAGCGGAAAGAGGACAGGCTACGAGCAGTACTTC. Amino acid sequence: CASGKRTGYEQYF.

The CDR3 reads CASSIREGETQYF. CDR3 bases: TGTGCCAGTAGTATAAGGGAGGGCGAGACCCAGTACTTC. V is TRBV19 and J is TRBJ2-5, with 7 bases fitting TRBD2. The junction had 2 bases not matched to a gene; V was cut back by 2 bases and J by 5 bases. Per the germline V gene, CDR1 is LNHDA and CDR2 is SQIVND (reference sequence). CDR3 length equals 13 residues.

This clone was seen just once. V usage is TRBV28 and J usage is TRBJ1-4, with 7 bases lining up with TRBD1. The V gene end was trimmed by 6 bases and the J gene end by 3 bases; junction bases not matched to a gene: 10. The CDR3 is 16 residues long. Germline CDR1 and CDR2: MDHEN and SYDVKM. The CDR3 DNA sequence: TGTGCCAGCAGGCCTCAGGGGGTAGGGGCTAATGAAAAACTGTTTTTT. This encodes CASRPQGVGANEKLFF. The full variable domain, its missing parts supplied by reference TRBV28 and TRBJ1-4, is DVKVTQSSRYLVKRTGEKVFLECVQDMDHENMFWYRQDPGLGLRLIYFSYDVKMKEKGDIPEGYSVSREKKERFSLILESASTNQTSMYLCASRPQGVGANEKLFFGSGTQLSVL.

V is TRBV5-1 and J is TRBJ1-1; 7 bases agree with TRBD1. Looked up from germline, CDR1 is SGHRS and CDR2 is YFSETQ. With V trimmed by 5 bases and J by 1 base, 2 bases remained unmatched. This CDR3 has 13 residues. CDR3 in DNA: TGCGCCAGCAGACAGGGGAAGAACACTGAAGCTTTCTTT. It is translated as CASRQGKNTEAFF.

The chain employs TRBV30 and TRBJ2-6; D uncertain. Looked up from germline, CDR1 is GTSNPN and CDR2 is SVGIG (reference sequence). The CDR3 consists of 15 residues. With 0 bases removed from V and 2 bases from J, the gap between germline ends came to 8 bases. The CDR3 DNA reads TGTGCCTGGAGTGTGGGTTGGGCTGGGGCCAACGTCCTGACTTTC. This sequence encodes CAWSVGWAGANVLTF.

The rearrangement uses TRBV6-5 and TRBJ1-1; 8 nucleotides align to TRBD1. This CDR3 contains 16 residues. The junction had 7 bases not matched to a gene; V was cut back by 0 bases and J by 4 bases. CDR1 MNHEY and CDR2 SVGAGI come from the germline V gene. The CDR3 DNA is TGTGCCAGCAGTTACTCGCCGGGACAGGAGAGCACTGAAGCTTTCTTT. Translating it yields CASSYSPGQESTEAFF.

The rearrangement links TRBV19 to TRBJ1-6; D gene unclear. This CDR3 contains 15 residues. Per germline, CDR1 LNHDA and CDR2 SQIVND (reference sequence). Trimming cost V 5 bases and J 7 bases, with 15 bases left between them. The CDR3 is CASSLVGGLNSPLHF. In nucleotides, the CDR3 is TGTGCCAGTAGTTTGGTGGGCGGGTTAAATTCACCCCTCCACTTT.

The chain carries TRBV5-1 and TRBJ1-6; TRBD1 is a possible D gene (5 bases). The CDR3 loop spans 15 amino acids. Germline V gives CDR1 SGHRS, CDR2 YFSETQ. Between the trimmed V and J ends, which lost 0 bases and 6 bases, there was a span of 10 bases. The CDR3 sequence is CASSLDGGTNSPLHF. The CDR3 DNA follows: TGCGCCAGCAGCTTGGATGGGGGAACTAATTCACCCCTCCACTTT.

The chain combines TRBV10-3 with TRBJ2-7, with a weak D call TRBD2 (5 bases). Trimming pared 0 bases from V and 3 bases from J, leaving 12 bases between. The CDR3 length is 15 residues. The germline gives CDR1 ENHRY, CDR2 SYGVKD. The CDR3 sequence: CAISESIGLLYEQYF. The CDR3 bases are TGTGCCATCAGTGAGTCGATCGGACTCCTCTACGAGCAGTACTTC.